Shown below are 7 T cell receptor beta chains from a single sample sequenced in a study of blood T cells in healthy people across ages. A J-beta primer mix and a sample-barcoded 5' primer were used in a second PCR of about 7 to 12 cycles. Each CDR3 protein gets one entry after TCRdb re-called the 5' RACE reads with MiXCR. The table lists some 1,800,000 distinct CDR3 sequences, about two fifths of them singletons. The sample was blood. These receptors came from a human donor in good health.

This clonotype was detected a few times. The chain is built from TRBV12-3 or TRBV12-4 and TRBJ1-2, with D unclear. This CDR3 has 11 residues. The V and J ends lost 2 bases and 10 bases respectively, with 8 bases between them. CDR3 amino acids: CASSLRRIYTF. Written as DNA, the CDR3 is TGTGCCAGCAGTTTACGGAGAATCTACACCTTC.

This chain joins TRBV6-6 and TRBJ1-2, with TRBD1 matching 7 bases. CDR1 MNHNY and CDR2 SVGAGI come from the germline V gene (reference sequence). V trimming: 5 bases; J trimming: 3 bases; junction bases outside the gene matches: 12. The CDR3 is made up of 16 amino acids. Written as DNA, the CDR3 is TGTGCCAGCAGTCATACCCAGCAGGGGGGTGACTATGGCTACACCTTC. This gives the protein CASSHTQQGGDYGYTF.

This clonotype was recorded a few times. The chain links TRBV7-9 to TRBJ2-3; D possibly corresponds to TRBD1 (5 bases). V lost 0 bases and J 2 bases, leaving 12 bases between the germline ends. From germline, CDR1 is SEHNR and CDR2 FQNEAQ (reference sequence). The CDR3 spans 16 residues. DNA for the CDR3: TGTGCCAGCAGCTTAGCGACGACAGCTTACACAGATACGCAGTATTTT. Translation gives CASSLATTAYTDTQYF.

This clonotype came up a few times. The CDR3 nucleotides read TGTGCCAGCAGCTTAGTCTCGACGGGGGGCAACAATGAGCAGTTCTTC. Amino acids: CASSLVSTGGNNEQFF. This sequence joins TRBV7-9 and TRBJ2-1, with D perhaps matching TRBD2 (7 bases). The CDR3 is 16 residues long. V was shortened by 1 base and J by 5 bases, with 15 bases between the two germline ends. CDR1 and CDR2 from the germline V gene are SEHNR and FQNEAQ (reference sequence).

This clonotype showed up just a few times. The chain combines TRBV27 with TRBJ2-7; 8 nucleotides agree with TRBD2. CDR3 length equals 14 residues. The ends lost 3 bases at V and 4 bases at J; junction bases unmatched: 5. Looked up from germline, CDR1 is MNHEY and CDR2 is SMNVEV (reference sequence). The CDR3 coding sequence is TGTGCCAGCAGTTTCGGGGGGGCCTTTTACGAGCAGTACTTC. Translated, it gives CASSFGGAFYEQYF.

V is TRBV29-1 and J is TRBJ1-2; D is uncertain. This CDR3 comprises 11 residues. V was shortened by 4 bases and J by 7 bases, with 10 bases between the two germline ends. The germline V gene encodes CDR1 SQVTM and CDR2 ANQGSEA. The CDR3 spells CSVGRVGGYTF. DNA for the CDR3: TGCAGCGTTGGGCGGGTTGGTGGCTACACCTTC.

The table lists this clonotype with a few counts. This chain joins TRBV5-6 and TRBJ2-7; either TRBD1 or TRBD2 may supply D (5 bases each). Deletions cut 1 base from V and 3 bases from J, with 29 bases between. The CDR3 consists of 20 residues. CDR1 and CDR2 from the germline V gene are SGHDT and YYEEEE. CDR3 amino acids: CASSLKRQGRRVDGHYEQYF. The CDR3 region has the DNA TGTGCCAGCAGCTTGAAGCGGCAGGGTAGAAGAGTAGACGGCCACTACGAGCAGTACTTC.